This T cell receptor beta chain was observed in a study of T cell repertoires in cytomegalovirus infection. Comments on this clonotype: Its antigen is as yet unknown. At one of its ends the junction is not consistent with the germline gene, which may arise from a read error.

TCRdb re-called the reads with MiXCR, one entry per CDR3 protein. The sample lists about 150,000 distinct CDR3 sequences; around 24% were seen once. The study's findings and limits: Summed public TCR beta family frequency identified CMV carriers bearing the relevant HLA. HLA-C-restricted CMV-specific TCR beta clonotypes were dominant in the ex vivo response.

The receptor's source is a human donor in good health (CMV status not recorded). Some clones in this sample may be carry-over from other donors' samples. Material: PBMCs.

CDR3 region: CASSLTSGGTDTQYF. For the CDR3, the DNA is TGTGCTAGCAGCTTGACTAGCGGGGGAACAGATACGCAGTATTTT. The chain couples TRBV7-6 to TRBJ2-3, with 12 bases aligning to TRBD2. CDR1 and CDR2 from the germline V gene are SGHVS and FNYEAQ. The CDR3 runs to 15 residues.